These T cell receptor beta chains were read from a single sample in a study of beta chain features in type 1 diabetes. The method was immunoSEQ multiplex PCR; TCRdb's version includes in-frame clones alone and lacks a portion of them. The sample has almost 350,000 clones, 7% to 9% seen once. Sequencing used central memory CD4+ T cells from blood. The receptors here all came from a woman aged 18-29 years in good health. The CDR3 runs from the conserved cysteine through the conserved F or W. The D gene is left open where the match is weak. For some rows the clone size is stated as once, few or many, or as a class when expanded; others skip it.

j_call clone_size v_call d_call cdr3_nt cdr3_aa
TRBJ2-2 - TRBV7-2 - TGTGCCAGCACCCCACAGTCCAACACCGGGGAGCTGTTTTTT CASTPQSNTGELFF
TRBJ2-7 - TRBV5-1 - TGCGCCAGCAGCCTAGCCGGGACACAGTACGAGCAGTACTTC CASSLAGTQYEQYF
TRBJ2-4 - TRBV4-3 - TGCGCCAGCAGCCAAGATCACACAAACATTCAGTACTTC CASSQDHTNIQYF
TRBJ2-7 many TRBV18 - TGTGCCAGCTCACCCGACGCTGGAGGCTACGAGCAGTACTTC CASSPDAGGYEQYF
TRBJ1-1 few TRBV10-3 - TGTGCCATCAGTGATAGGAACACTGAAGCTTTCTTT CAISDRNTEAFF
TRBJ1-1 few TRBV7-3 - TGTGCCAGCAGCTTAACCACCCGCGCGGGCGGAGCTTTCTTT CASSLTTRAGGAFF
TRBJ2-7 once TRBV6-1 - TGTGCCAGCAGGGAGACGGACGGCGTAACCTACGAGCAGTACTTC CASRETDGVTYEQYF
TRBJ2-7 many TRBV29-1 - TGCAGCGCCCTCGGGGTACAAGTCTACGAGCAGTACTTC CSALGVQVYEQYF
TRBJ1-2 few TRBV5-1 - TGCGCCAGCAGGGCGCCCGGGACGGATAACTATGGCTACACCTTC CASRAPGTDNYGYTF
TRBJ1-1 - TRBV6-5 TRBD1 TGTGCCAGCAGTTACTCTCCCGGGACAGATGAAGCTTTCTTT CASSYSPGTDEAFF
TRBJ2-1 few TRBV5-1 TRBD2 TGCGCCAGCAGCTTGGGACTAGCGGGAGGCGGATTGGGGTATGAGCAGTTCTTC CASSLGLAGGGLGYEQFF
TRBJ1-2 few TRBV5-4 TRBD1 TGTGCCAGCAGCTCGGGGACAGGGGAGAACTATGGCTACACCTTC CASSSGTGENYGYTF
TRBJ2-7 few TRBV28 - TGTGCCAGCTCGCGACCCGCAGGCCATTACGAGCAGTACTTC CASSRPAGHYEQYF
TRBJ1-1 many TRBV5-1 TRBD1 TGCGCCAGCAGCCGGGACAGGGGAAGGGGCACTGAAGCTTTCTTT CASSRDRGRGTEAFF
TRBJ2-1 - TRBV19 - TGTGCCAGTAACTTGGGTACGGGGTACAATGAGCAGTTCTTC CASNLGTGYNEQFF
TRBJ2-3 few TRBV10-3 TRBD2 TGTGCCACCACGCTCGGGGGGGGAGCGGCAGATACGCAGTATTTT CATTLGGGAADTQYF
TRBJ1-1 - TRBV6-5 TRBD1 TGTGCCAGCAGTTACAAGGACAGGGTCGCTGAAGCTTTCTTT CASSYKDRVAEAFF
TRBJ2-7 few TRBV7-9 TRBD2 TGTGCCAGCAGCTTGAGGGGCCGGGGGGAACGTACCTACGAGCAGTACTTC CASSLRGRGERTYEQYF
TRBJ2-1 many TRBV4-3 - TGCGCCAGCAGCCAAGATCCCCTGTGGGGGTCTGAGCAGTTCTTC CASSQDPLWGSEQFF
TRBJ1-1 - TRBV2 - TGTGCCAGCAGGCCACGACTGGACGGGTATGAAGCTTTCTTT CASRPRLDGYEAFF
TRBJ2-1 once TRBV2 TRBD2 TGTGCCAGCAATTGGATAGCGGGCAATGAGCAGTTCTTC CASNWIAGNEQFF
TRBJ1-2 - TRBV5-4 - TGTGCCAGCAGCTCGGGGGGCAGACTCCGGAACTATGGCTACACCTTC CASSSGGRLRNYGYTF
TRBJ2-2 once TRBV9 TRBD2 TGTGCCAGCAGCCCACCAGCGGGAGGGCCCGGGGAGCTGTTTTTT CASSPPAGGPGELFF
TRBJ2-7 few TRBV25-1 - TGTGCCAGCAGTGACCGGACATTCCCCACCTACGAGCAGTACTTC CASSDRTFPTYEQYF
TRBJ1-2 - TRBV28 - TGTGCCAGCAGTTCCGTCTATGGCTACACCTTC CASSSVYGYTF
TRBJ2-7 few TRBV4-2 - TGTGCCAGCAGCCAAGCGGGTCTCTACGAGCAGTACTTC CASSQAGLYEQYF
TRBJ2-7 few TRBV6-5 - TGTGCCAGCAGTAGACTAGTAAGCTCCTACGAGCAGTACTTC CASSRLVSSYEQYF
TRBJ2-1 - TRBV4-3 TRBD1 TGCGCCAGCAGCCAGAGGGACAGCGGCAATGAGCAGTTCTTC CASSQRDSGNEQFF
TRBJ2-3 few TRBV6-6 TRBD2 TGTGCCAGCAGTTCCTCGGGACTAGCGTCAGATACGCAGTATTTT CASSSSGLASDTQYF
TRBJ2-7 - TRBV21-1 - TGTGCCAGCAGCAAATCCCGGGGGGGCTACGAGCAGTACTTC CASSKSRGGYEQYF
TRBJ2-3 few TRBV6-5 - TGTGCCAGCAGAAGGGATCCCCGCTCAGATACGCAGTATTTT CASRRDPRSDTQYF
TRBJ2-6 many TRBV4-2 - TGTGCCAGCAGCCGCCTTGGGGGCCCTGGGGCCAACGTCCTGACTTTC CASSRLGGPGANVLTF
TRBJ2-5 many TRBV13 TRBD2 TGTGCCAGCAGCTTGGCGGGAGGAGGAGAGACCCAGTACTTC CASSLAGGGETQYF
TRBJ1-5 - TRBV6-5 - TGTGCCAGCAGTTACGCCAGCGACAATCAGCCCCAGCATTTT CASSYASDNQPQHF
TRBJ1-2 many TRBV18 - TGTGCCAGCTCGCCGACTCCCGTCGACCAGACCTATGGCTACACCTTC CASSPTPVDQTYGYTF
TRBJ2-7 many TRBV6-6 TRBD1 TGTGCCAGCAGCAGAACAGGGGTAGGAAGCGAGCAGTACTTC CASSRTGVGSEQYF
TRBJ2-3 few TRBV9 TRBD2 TGTGCCAGCAGCTTAGGGCCGGCTAGCGGATACGGCACAGATACGCAGTATTTT CASSLGPASGYGTDTQYF
TRBJ2-1 - TRBV9 TRBD2 TGTGCCAGCAGCGTAGCTGGGACTAGCGGCTACAATGAGCAGTTCTTC CASSVAGTSGYNEQFF
TRBJ2-7 - TRBV7-3 - TGTGCCAACGTCACTACCTACGAGCAGTACTTC CANVTTYEQYF
TRBJ1-1 - TRBV28 - TGTGCCACCACCCGATCAGGGAGAATGAACACTGAAGCTTTCTTT CATTRSGRMNTEAFF
TRBJ2-5 few TRBV9 TRBD1 TGTGCCAGCAGCGTAGGGTCGGACAGGGTGGAGACCCAGTACTTC CASSVGSDRVETQYF
TRBJ1-1 - TRBV28 TRBD1 TGTGCCAGCAGTTTACCACAGGGGGCGCGTACTGAAGCTTTCTTT CASSLPQGARTEAFF
TRBJ2-1 - TRBV6-1 TRBD2 TGTGCCAGCAGTGACGGGACTAGCGGGAAATATGAGCAGTTCTTC CASSDGTSGKYEQFF
TRBJ1-5 - TRBV10-3 TRBD1 TGTGCCATCGGACAGGGGGTCAATCAGCCCCAGCATTTT CAIGQGVNQPQHF
TRBJ1-4 few TRBV2 - TGTGCCAGCTCGACAAGCCTTGAAAAACTGTTTTTT CASSTSLEKLFF
TRBJ2-1 - TRBV7-9 TRBD1 TGTGCCAGCAGCTTAGGACAGGGAAACAATGAGCAGTTCTTC CASSLGQGNNEQFF
TRBJ1-5 - TRBV28 - TGTGCCAGCAGTCAAACGTCAGGGTGGGGGCAGCCCCAGCATTTT CASSQTSGWGQPQHF
TRBJ2-4 few TRBV9 - TGTGCCAGCAGCCAAACCGGGACCCCGGAAAACATTCAGTACTTC CASSQTGTPENIQYF
TRBJ2-2 - TRBV2 - TGTGCCAGCAGTGATGACACCGGGGAGCTGTTTTTT CASSDDTGELFF
TRBJ1-5 few TRBV10-3 - TGTGCCATCAGTGAGAGGGGAAACAATCAGCCCCAGCATTTT CAISERGNNQPQHF
TRBJ2-7 - TRBV28 TRBD1 TGTGCCAGCACCCTACAGGGGACCTCCTACGAGCAGTACTTC CASTLQGTSYEQYF
TRBJ2-7 - TRBV7-2 TRBD2 TGTGCCAGCAGCGAACAGCGGGAGAATCCCTACGAGCAGTACTTC CASSEQRENPYEQYF
TRBJ2-7 - TRBV5-5 - TGTGCCAGCAGCTTGGCCTCCCTAGTCTACGAGCAGTACTTC CASSLASLVYEQYF
TRBJ2-7 - TRBV7-9 - TGTGCCAGCAGCCCCACCGCAGGAAGCTCCTACGAGCAGTACTTC CASSPTAGSSYEQYF
TRBJ2-1 - TRBV4-1 TRBD2 TGCGCCAGCAGCCAAGCCTCCGGGACTAGCGGGCAGCAGTTCTTC CASSQASGTSGQQFF
TRBJ2-3 - TRBV2 TRBD2 TGTGCCAGCAGCCCCGGGGGTCTAGCGGGAGGCCAAGTTGCAGATACGCAGTATTTT CASSPGGLAGGQVADTQYF
TRBJ2-5 - TRBV2 - TGTGCCAGCCGAAGAGGTCAAGAGACCCAGTACTTC CASRRGQETQYF
TRBJ1-2 few TRBV27 - TGTGCCAGCAGTCTCAGGGGTTCTAACTATGGCTACACCTTC CASSLRGSNYGYTF
TRBJ2-5 - TRBV2 TRBD2 TGTGCCAGCAGGAATCTAGCGGGAGGGGAGACCCAGTACTTC CASRNLAGGETQYF
TRBJ1-2 few TRBV7-2 TRBD1 TGTGCCAGCAGCTTAGGGACAGGGGGACGATATGGCTACACCTTC CASSLGTGGRYGYTF